The source of this TCR beta chain is a study of low-dose radiotherapy and immunotherapy resistance in tumors. For the study at large: Cohort 1 received 0.5 Gy per fraction every 2 weeks, totaling 6.5 Gy. Members of Cohort 2 were treated with 1 Gy per fraction every two weeks; their total was 13 Gy over 26 weeks. Ipilimumab 1 mg/kg every six weeks, together with nivolumab 240 mg every two weeks, was given intravenously to patients.

Regarding time point: after trial treatment. Noted treatment: LDRT plus nivolumab, ipilimumab, low-dose cyclophosphamide and aspirin (RACIN trial). Ipilimumab, nivolumab, aspirin, low-dose cyclophosphamide and low-dose radiotherapy were administered to donors. A constant-region primer paired with the V-primer adapter amplified TCRs over about 19 PCR cycles. Each CDR3 protein is one row after TCRdb ran MiXCR on the reads. The table shows 40,000 to 65,000 distinct CDR3 sequences, with roughly a third occurring only once. In its sample, this clonotype was seen many times. The clonotype originates from a male donor with rectosigmoid adenocarcinoma. The source material was PBMCs, sampled after low-dose radiotherapy plus immunotherapy.

The CDR3 bases are TGTGCCAGCAGCTTGAGAGGGGAGCTGTTTTTT. Protein: CASSLRGELFF. The chain uses TRBV27 and TRBJ2-2, with unresolved D. V was pared by 6 bases and J by 8 bases, with 7 bases between. Germline CDR1 reads MNHEY; CDR2 reads SMNVEV (reference sequence). CDR3 length: 11 residues.